Listed below are T cell receptor beta chains from one sample, sequenced in a study of PD-1 blockade in classical Hodgkin lymphoma. TCRdb's copy holds only in-frame clones and misses some; the assay was immunoSEQ multiplex PCR. The repertoire holds under 100,000 clones, with approximately 80% as singletons. This sample comprised peripheral blood mononuclear cells (PBMCs), obtained at baseline. All receptors come from a human donor with classical Hodgkin lymphoma. Both conserved end residues are part of each CDR3. The D gene is left open where the match is weak. Expanded clones get a size class; other rows say once, few or many, or leave the size out.

CDR3: CASSLEVSSYNEQFF
DNA: TGTGCCAGCAGCTTGGAAGTAAGCTCCTACAATGAGCAGTTCTTC
J: TRBJ2-1
V: TRBV5-4
D: -
size: -

CDR3: CASSQVGTSAGRQYF
DNA: TGTGCCAGCAGCCAGGTTGGGACTAGCGCCGGGCGGCAGTACTTC
J: TRBJ2-7
V: TRBV14
D: TRBD2
size: -

CDR3: CASSLRDRDLWYF
DNA: TGTGCCAGTAGCCTCCGGGACAGGGACCTCTGGTACTTC
J: TRBJ2-4
V: TRBV19
D: TRBD1
size: -

CDR3: CASSVTSGTDTQYF
DNA: TGTGCCAGCAGCGTTACTAGCGGCACAGATACGCAGTATTTT
J: TRBJ2-3
V: TRBV2
D: TRBD2
size: -

CDR3: CASSSGGGANVLTF
DNA: TGTGCCAGCAGCTCGGGAGGTGGGGCCAACGTCCTGACTTTC
J: TRBJ2-6
V: TRBV28
D: TRBD2
size: -

CDR3: CASSEPNERGEKLFF
DNA: TGTGCCAGCAGTGAACCAAACGAAAGAGGAGAAAAACTGTTTTTT
J: TRBJ1-4
V: TRBV2
D: -
size: -

CDR3: CASSLNTRGFGNTIYF
DNA: TGTGCCAGCAGCTTAAATACCAGGGGGTTTGGAAACACCATATATTTT
J: TRBJ1-3
V: TRBV7-6
D: TRBD1
size: -

CDR3: CASSWTGSNQPQHF
DNA: TGTGCCAGCAGTTGGACAGGAAGCAATCAGCCCCAGCATTTT
J: TRBJ1-5
V: TRBV6-6
D: TRBD1
size: -

CDR3: CAISVPPLQGTDTQYF
DNA: TGTGCCATCAGTGTACCCCCCCTTCAGGGCACAGATACGCAGTATTTT
J: TRBJ2-3
V: TRBV10-3
D: -
size: -

CDR3: CASSVDPPGGAKNIQYF
DNA: TGTGCCAGCAGCGTAGACCCCCCCGGGGGCGCCAAAAACATTCAGTACTTC
J: TRBJ2-4
V: TRBV9
D: -
size: -

CDR3: CASSYAGTSGAEQYF
DNA: TGTGCCAGCAGTTACGCCGGGACTAGCGGGGCCGAGCAGTACTTC
J: TRBJ2-7
V: TRBV6-6
D: TRBD2
size: -

CDR3: CASSLIHTDTQYF
DNA: TGTGCCAGCAGCTTAATCCACACAGATACGCAGTATTTT
J: TRBJ2-3
V: TRBV7-3
D: -
size: -

CDR3: CASSLEARDTQYF
DNA: TGTGCCAGCTCACTCGAGGCTCGGGATACGCAGTATTTT
J: TRBJ2-3
V: TRBV18
D: -
size: -

CDR3: CASAHFRGTEAFF
DNA: TGTGCCAGTGCGCATTTCCGGGGGACTGAAGCTTTCTTT
J: TRBJ1-1
V: TRBV19
D: -
size: once

CDR3: CASRLRGDRYEQYF
DNA: TGTGCCAGCAGACTCAGGGGGGATCGCTACGAGCAGTACTTC
J: TRBJ2-7
V: TRBV21-1
D: -
size: -

CDR3: CASSVGLTGELFF
DNA: TGTGCCAGCAGCGTAGGACTCACCGGGGAGCTGTTTTTT
J: TRBJ2-2
V: TRBV9
D: -
size: -

CDR3: CASSQDPGRANEQFF
DNA: TGTGCCAGCAGCCAAGATCCCGGGCGGGCCAATGAGCAGTTCTTC
J: TRBJ2-1
V: TRBV14
D: -
size: -

CDR3: CASEERRQGQAFF
DNA: TGTGCCAGCGAGGAGAGACGACAGGGCCAAGCTTTCTTT
J: TRBJ1-1
V: TRBV25-1
D: TRBD1
size: few

CDR3: CASSYPGTGNYGYTF
DNA: TGTGCCAGCAGTTACCCCGGGACAGGGAACTATGGCTACACCTTC
J: TRBJ1-2
V: TRBV2
D: TRBD1
size: -

CDR3: CASSGTDPAQYF
DNA: TGTGCCAGCAGCGGGACGGATCCGGCCCAGTACTTC
J: TRBJ2-5
V: TRBV28
D: -
size: -

CDR3: CASSQDLTDTQYF
DNA: TGCGCCAGCAGCCAAGATCTCACAGATACGCAGTATTTT
J: TRBJ2-3
V: TRBV4-3
D: -
size: few

CDR3: CASSFQGQGSSEQYF
DNA: TGCGCCAGCAGTTTCCAGGGACAGGGTTCCTCCGAGCAGTACTTC
J: TRBJ2-7
V: TRBV5-1
D: TRBD1
size: once

CDR3: CAIRGQAEGEKLFF
DNA: TGTGCCATCAGGGGACAGGCGGAGGGTGAAAAACTGTTTTTT
J: TRBJ1-4
V: TRBV10-3
D: TRBD1
size: -

CDR3: CASSSLAGWEQFF
DNA: TGTGCCAGCAGCTCCCTAGCGGGGTGGGAGCAGTTCTTC
J: TRBJ2-1
V: TRBV11-2
D: TRBD2
size: -

CDR3: CASSKDMDSYEQYF
DNA: TGTGCCAGTAGTAAGGACATGGACTCCTACGAGCAGTACTTC
J: TRBJ2-7
V: TRBV19
D: -
size: -

CDR3: CASSMGQLTDTQYF
DNA: TGCGCCAGCAGCATGGGGCAGCTCACAGATACGCAGTATTTT
J: TRBJ2-3
V: TRBV5-1
D: -
size: -

CDR3: CASSFQGPEEKLFF
DNA: TGCGCCAGCAGCTTTCAGGGGCCGGAAGAAAAACTGTTTTTT
J: TRBJ1-4
V: TRBV5-1
D: -
size: -

CDR3: CASSVQGNQFYGYTF
DNA: TGTGCCAGTAGTGTTCAGGGCAACCAATTCTATGGCTACACCTTC
J: TRBJ1-2
V: TRBV19
D: -
size: -

CDR3: CASSLDVGTGTSGYTF
DNA: TGTGCCAGCAGCTTGGATGTAGGGACAGGGACGAGTGGCTACACCTTC
J: TRBJ1-2
V: TRBV5-4
D: TRBD1
size: -

CDR3: CASSLDRVTYEQYF
DNA: TGCGCCAGCAGCCTGGACAGGGTAACCTACGAGCAGTACTTC
J: TRBJ2-7
V: TRBV5-1
D: TRBD1
size: -

CDR3: CASSLGGSLFGYTF
DNA: TGTGCCAGCAGCTTGGGGGGATCCCTTTTTGGCTACACCTTC
J: TRBJ1-2
V: TRBV5-4
D: -
size: once

CDR3: CASSSSGTYTGELFF
DNA: TGTGCCAGCAGCTCTAGCGGGACTTACACCGGGGAGCTGTTTTTT
J: TRBJ2-2
V: TRBV7-9
D: TRBD2
size: -

CDR3: CASSTGTRNEQFF
DNA: TGTGCCAGTAGTACCGGGACTAGAAATGAGCAGTTCTTC
J: TRBJ2-1
V: TRBV19
D: TRBD2
size: -

CDR3: CANGTQREPLNEQFF
DNA: TGTGCCAACGGAACTCAGCGGGAGCCGCTAAATGAGCAGTTCTTC
J: TRBJ2-1
V: TRBV6-4
D: TRBD2
size: -

CDR3: CASIPPRGLTEAFF
DNA: TGTGCCAGCATCCCCCCTAGGGGGTTGACTGAAGCTTTCTTT
J: TRBJ1-1
V: TRBV6-5
D: -
size: few

CDR3: CSADRGGETQYF
DNA: TGCAGCGCGGACAGGGGTGGCGAGACCCAGTACTTC
J: TRBJ2-5
V: TRBV29-1
D: TRBD1
size: -

CDR3: CASSQGGGTPTYYDYEQYF
DNA: TGTGCCAGCAGCCAAGGGGGGGGGACGCCCACTTACTATGACTACGAGCAGTACTTC
J: TRBJ2-7
V: TRBV4-2
D: TRBD2
size: -

CDR3: CASGTSGMGTDTQYF
DNA: TGTGCCAGCGGGACTAGCGGGATGGGCACAGATACGCAGTATTTT
J: TRBJ2-3
V: TRBV7-6
D: TRBD2
size: once

CDR3: CASMRRDQSSYNSPLHF
DNA: TGTGCCAGCATGAGGCGGGACCAGAGCTCCTATAATTCACCCCTCCACTTT
J: TRBJ1-6
V: TRBV2
D: -
size: -

CDR3: CASTKASGRGGTGELFF
DNA: TGTGCCAGTACGAAAGCTAGCGGGAGAGGTGGCACCGGGGAGCTGTTTTTT
J: TRBJ2-2
V: TRBV19
D: TRBD2
size: -

CDR3: CASSDGGGQAYEQYF
DNA: TGTGCCAGTAGTGACGGTGGGGGTCAGGCCTACGAGCAGTACTTC
J: TRBJ2-7
V: TRBV19
D: -
size: -

CDR3: CASSSTSGRTNEQFF
DNA: TGCGCCAGCAGCTCGACTAGCGGGAGAACGAATGAGCAGTTCTTC
J: TRBJ2-1
V: TRBV5-1
D: TRBD2
size: -

CDR3: CASSRSSIAKDTQYF
DNA: TGTGCCAGCAGCCGATCAAGTATAGCTAAAGATACGCAGTATTTT
J: TRBJ2-3
V: TRBV7-9
D: -
size: -

CDR3: CASSLRAGGATKNIQYF
DNA: TGCGCCAGCAGCTTACGCGCGGGAGGGGCGACCAAAAACATTCAGTACTTC
J: TRBJ2-4
V: TRBV5-1
D: TRBD2
size: -

CDR3: CASSPAARGTLRSYEQYF
DNA: TGTGCCAGCAGCCCCGCCGCCAGAGGGACCCTACGCTCCTACGAGCAGTACTTC
J: TRBJ2-7
V: TRBV5-4
D: -
size: once

CDR3: CASSVEVGTGAYEQYF
DNA: TGTGCCAGCAGCGTAGAGGTCGGGACAGGGGCCTACGAGCAGTACTTC
J: TRBJ2-7
V: TRBV9
D: TRBD1
size: -

CDR3: CASSPQGGWGNQPQHF
DNA: TGTGCCAGCTCACCACAGGGAGGGTGGGGCAATCAGCCCCAGCATTTT
J: TRBJ1-5
V: TRBV18
D: -
size: -

CDR3: CASSLGAPGEAEAFF
DNA: TGTGCCAGCAGCTTGGGGGCTCCGGGTGAAGCTGAAGCTTTCTTT
J: TRBJ1-1
V: TRBV5-4
D: -
size: -

CDR3: CASSTFKGSGNTIYF
DNA: TGTGCCAGTAGTACCTTTAAGGGCTCTGGAAACACCATATATTTT
J: TRBJ1-3
V: TRBV19
D: -
size: -

CDR3: CASSVGDRGDEQYF
DNA: TGTGCCAGCAGCGTAGGGGACAGGGGCGACGAGCAGTACTTC
J: TRBJ2-7
V: TRBV9
D: TRBD1
size: -

CDR3: CSALGSGEAFF
DNA: TGCAGTGCTCTAGGATCCGGTGAAGCTTTCTTT
J: TRBJ1-1
V: TRBV20-1
D: -
size: once

CDR3: CASSLSDREPRYEQYF
DNA: TGTGCCAGCAGCTTATCAGACCGGGAACCCAGGTACGAGCAGTACTTC
J: TRBJ2-7
V: TRBV7-2
D: -
size: -

CDR3: CASSYDTAREQFF
DNA: TGCGCCAGCAGCTATGACACCGCCCGTGAGCAGTTCTTC
J: TRBJ2-1
V: TRBV5-1
D: -
size: -

CDR3: CATSRDWAGSSYEQYF
DNA: TGTGCCACCAGCAGAGATTGGGCAGGGAGCTCCTACGAGCAGTACTTC
J: TRBJ2-7
V: TRBV15
D: -
size: -

CDR3: CASSLGGAGGETQYF
DNA: TGCGCCAGCAGCTTGGGTGGAGCGGGAGGCGAGACCCAGTACTTC
J: TRBJ2-5
V: TRBV5-1
D: TRBD2
size: -

CDR3: CASSQPGTTDTQYF
DNA: TGTGCCAGCAGCCAACCCGGGACCACAGATACGCAGTATTTT
J: TRBJ2-3
V: TRBV28
D: -
size: -

CDR3: CASSSSYEQYF
DNA: TGTGCCAGCAGTTCCTCGTACGAGCAGTACTTC
J: TRBJ2-7
V: TRBV28
D: -
size: -

CDR3: CASSLFGDREYF
DNA: TGTGCCAGCAGCTTATTTGGGGACAGGGAGTACTTC
J: TRBJ2-7
V: TRBV7-9
D: TRBD1
size: -

CDR3: CASSVLASGSAEQFF
DNA: TGTGCCAGCAGTGTTCTGGCTAGCGGGAGCGCTGAGCAGTTCTTC
J: TRBJ2-1
V: TRBV2
D: TRBD2
size: -

CDR3: CASSFKGTEAFF
DNA: TGCGCCAGCAGCTTTAAGGGGACTGAAGCTTTCTTT
J: TRBJ1-1
V: TRBV5-1
D: -
size: -